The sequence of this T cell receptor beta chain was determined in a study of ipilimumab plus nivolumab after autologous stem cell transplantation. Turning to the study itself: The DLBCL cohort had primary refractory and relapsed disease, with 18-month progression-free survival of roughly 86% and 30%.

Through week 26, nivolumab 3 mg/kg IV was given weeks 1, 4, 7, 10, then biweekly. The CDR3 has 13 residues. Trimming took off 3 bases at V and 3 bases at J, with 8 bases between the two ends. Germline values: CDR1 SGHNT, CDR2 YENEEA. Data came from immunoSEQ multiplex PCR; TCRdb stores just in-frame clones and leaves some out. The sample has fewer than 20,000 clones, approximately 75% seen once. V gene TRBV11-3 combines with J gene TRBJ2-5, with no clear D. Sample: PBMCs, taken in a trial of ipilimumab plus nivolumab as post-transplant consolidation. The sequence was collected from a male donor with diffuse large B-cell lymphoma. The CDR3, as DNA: TGTGCCAGCAGCTTCCCCCAAAAAGAGACCCAGTACTTC. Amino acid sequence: CASSFPQKETQYF.